This passage covers 25 T cell receptor beta chains from one sample sequenced in a study of T cells after yellow fever vaccination. From the 5' RACE reads, TCRdb called clonotypes with MiXCR, one entry per CDR3 protein. The data hold more than 300,000 distinct CDR3 sequences, with around 4.5% observed a single time. The sequencing here drew on PBMCs, taken 15 days after the yellow fever booster vaccination. The receptors were sampled from a young man who received the YFV17D yellow fever vaccine.

This clonotype came up many times. It may be a read error: a sequence one base away is much more abundant. V and J are TRBV5-1 and TRBJ2-3; TRBD1 matches 8 bases. CDR3 length: 14 amino acids. Germline-derived CDR1 and CDR2 are SGHRS and YFSETQ. V gave up 4 bases and J gave up 1 base; unmatched junction bases: 2. As DNA, the CDR3 is TGCGCCAGCAGCGTGGGACAGGGCACAGATACGCAGTATTTT. Protein product: CASSVGQGTDTQYF. Full variable domain (outside the CDR3, taken from reference TRBV5-1 and TRBJ2-3): KAGVTQTPRYLIKTRGQQVTLSCSPISGHRSVSWYQQTPGQGLQFLFEYFSETQRNKGNFPGRFSGRQFSNSRSEMNVSTLELGDSALYLCASSVGQGTDTQYFGPGTRLTVL.

The gene calls are TRBV29-1 and TRBJ2-2, with TRBD1 matching over 7 bases. Germline CDR1 SQVTM, CDR2 ANQGSEA. The CDR3 totals 14 residues. Unmatched junction bases numbered 6, after V lost 7 bases and J lost 1 base. The CDR3 sequence is CSAIRDRNTGELFF. CDR3 nucleotide sequence: TGCAGCGCCATAAGGGACAGGAACACCGGGGAGCTGTTTTTT.

This chain links TRBV6-5 with TRBJ1-1, with 7 bases that match TRBD1. Germline CDR1 is MNHEY and CDR2 is SVGAGI. CDR3 size: 13 residues. Unmatched junction bases numbered 5, after V lost 5 bases and J lost 5 bases. The CDR3 region has the DNA TGTGCCAGCAGTCCCACAGGGGTTACTGAAGCTTTCTTT. Its protein product is CASSPTGVTEAFF.

This clonotype has more than one count but fewer than ten. The rearrangement links TRBV5-1 to TRBJ1-2, with 7 bases identical to TRBD1. Trimming cost V 4 bases and J 7 bases; bases outside gene matches: 10. This CDR3 has 14 amino acids. Germline V gene lookup returns CDR1 SGHRS and CDR2 YFSETQ. CDR3 nucleotide sequence: TGCGCCAGCAGCAAGGGACAGTCTTCTGCTGGCTACACCTTC. Protein sequence: CASSKGQSSAGYTF.

This clonotype has ten or more counts. V is TRBV11-2 and J is TRBJ2-7; tentative D call: TRBD1 (6 bases). Trimming took 4 bases from V and 7 from J, leaving 11 bases between them. Germline-derived CDR1 and CDR2 are SGHAT and FQNNGV. The CDR3 totals 12 residues. The CDR3 nucleotides read TGTGCCAGCAGCTCCCAGGGGCTGGAGCAGTACTTC. Amino acids: CASSSQGLEQYF.

The J gene is TRBJ1-1, the V gene TRBV5-4, with 7 bases aligning to TRBD1. There are 14 residues in the CDR3. The ends lost 5 bases at V and 4 bases at J; junction bases unmatched: 8. Germline CDR1 and CDR2: SGHNT and YYREEE (reference sequence). CDR3 sequence reads: CASRRDRLITEAFF. CDR3 in DNA: TGTGCCAGCAGGAGGGACAGATTGATCACTGAAGCTTTCTTT.

This clonotype has ten or more counts. J is TRBJ2-3 and V is TRBV7-2, with D possibly matching TRBD1 (5 bases). The ends were cut back, 1 base at V and 10 bases at J, with 15 bases in the middle. Germline loops: CDR1 SGHTA, CDR2 FQGNSA. This CDR3 region has 14 residues. This CDR3 is CASSLVVQERAQYF. The CDR3 coding sequence is TGTGCCAGCAGCTTAGTGGTACAGGAGAGAGCGCAGTATTTT.

This chain connects TRBV20-1 to TRBJ2-7; no reliable D call. The CDR3 has 12 residues. The ends were cut back, 5 bases at V and 7 bases at J, with 15 bases in the middle. Germline V lookup: CDR1 DFQATT, CDR2 SNEGSKA (reference sequence). The CDR3 coding sequence is TGCAGTGCTGGTCATACTATTGAGGAGCAGTACTTC. Protein product: CSAGHTIEEQYF.

This clonotype was recorded a few times. The chain combines TRBV7-2 with TRBJ2-1; no reliable D call. V was pared by 0 bases and J by 1 base, with 13 bases between. This CDR3 comprises 17 residues. Germline CDR1 SGHTA, CDR2 FQGNSA. As DNA, the CDR3 is TGTGCCAGCAGCTTAGCCCTCGGGCTATTATCCTACAATGAGCAGTTCTTC. It specifies CASSLALGLLSYNEQFF.

This clonotype was picked up many times. The V gene is TRBV29-1, the J gene TRBJ2-3; 8 bases fit TRBD2. The V segment lost 7 bases and the J segment 5 bases; nucleotides outside the gene matches: 11. Per the germline V gene, CDR1 is SQVTM and CDR2 is ANQGSEA. This CDR3 contains 14 residues. The CDR3 loop reads CSALREGERDTQYF. Written as DNA, the CDR3 is TGCAGCGCCCTTCGGGAGGGGGAGAGAGATACGCAGTATTTT.

The chain couples TRBV12-3 or TRBV12-4 to TRBJ1-4; D unclear. The ends were cut back, 2 bases at V and 7 bases at J, with 11 bases in the middle. The CDR3 loop spans 14 amino acids. The CDR3 DNA follows: TGTGCCAGCAGTTTACGAGACTCTATTGAAAAACTGTTTTTT. Encoded protein: CASSLRDSIEKLFF.

The rearrangement joins TRBV7-2 to TRBJ2-1; TRBD1 matches 10 bases. Germline values: CDR1 SGHTA, CDR2 FQGNSA. V shed 5 bases and J 4 bases; nucleotides not matched to a gene: 8. CDR3 size: 16 residues. CDR3 sequence reads: CASSPRQGAMYNEQFF. CDR3 in DNA: TGTGCCAGCAGCCCCCGACAGGGGGCAATGTACAATGAGCAGTTCTTC.

J is TRBJ1-6 and V is TRBV4-3; 10 bases match TRBD1. The trim removed 1 base at V and 8 bases at J, leaving 2 bases unmatched. The V gene's germline CDR1 is LGHNA and CDR2 YSLEER. The CDR3 runs to 15 residues. CDR3 sequence (DNA): TGCGCCAGCAGCCAAGTCGGGACAGGGGATTCACCCCTCCACTTT. It yields the protein CASSQVGTGDSPLHF.

This chain uses TRBV24-1 with TRBJ1-2; TRBD1 is a possible D gene (6 bases). The V gene's germline CDR1 is KGHDR and CDR2 SFDVKD. V was pared by 5 bases and J by 4 bases, with 16 bases between. CDR3 size: 15 residues. The CDR3 DNA reads as TGTGCCACCAGTGTCCCCCCTCAGGGGTCCTATGGCTACACCTTC. It encodes CATSVPPQGSYGYTF.

This chain joins TRBV5-4 and TRBJ2-1, with TRBD2 matching over 10 bases. V trimming: 4 bases; J trimming: 9 bases; junction bases outside the gene matches: 10. The CDR3 loop spans 15 amino acids. Germline loops: CDR1 SGHNT, CDR2 YYREEE (reference sequence). The CDR3 DNA follows: TGTGCCAGCAGCAGTACTAGCGGGGCTTGGTCTGAGCAGTTCTTC. Translating it yields CASSSTSGAWSEQFF.

The chain is built from TRBV29-1 and TRBJ2-5; the D gene is possibly TRBD2 (6 bases). The germline CDR1 and CDR2 sequences are SQVTM and ANQGSEA. There are 11 residues in the CDR3. V shed 8 bases and J shed 5 bases, with 12 bases lying between them. The CDR3 sequence is CSIRREETQYF. DNA for the CDR3: TGCAGCATCAGGAGGGAGGAGACCCAGTACTTC.

The rearrangement uses TRBV7-9 and TRBJ2-1, with TRBD2 identical over 8 bases. V was pared by 5 bases and J by 6 bases, with 9 bases of the junction left unmatched. CDR1 and CDR2 from the germline V gene are SEHNR and FQNEAQ (reference sequence). This CDR3 has 15 amino acids. This chain's CDR3 is CASSPLAGSSNEQFF. CDR3 bases: TGTGCCAGCAGCCCCCTAGCGGGCTCTTCCAATGAGCAGTTCTTC.

Ten or more counts support this clonotype. The chain links TRBV28 to TRBJ1-4, with 9 bases fitting TRBD1. V dropped 5 bases and J dropped 2; count of bases not matched to a gene: 0. The CDR3 consists of 14 residues. CDR1 is MDHEN, CDR2 SYDVKM, per germline. CDR3 DNA: TGTGCCAGCAGTGGGACAGGGACTAATGAAAAACTGTTTTTT. This gives the protein CASSGTGTNEKLFF.

This clonotype was detected ten times or more. The chain joins TRBV5-6 to TRBJ1-4; perhaps TRBD1 as D (5 bases). The length of the CDR3 is 15 residues. V was clipped by 4 bases and J by 7 bases, with 17 bases between them. Germline CDR1 reads SGHDT; CDR2 reads YYEEEE. The CDR3 here is CASSMRGGGVEKLFF. The CDR3 nucleotides read TGTGCCAGCAGCATGAGGGGAGGTGGAGTTGAAAAACTGTTTTTT.

There are many counts of this clonotype. The rearrangement joins TRBV12-3 or TRBV12-4 to TRBJ2-7; D call uncertain. The CDR3 runs to 13 residues. V was pared by 5 bases and J by 2 bases, with 10 bases between. The CDR3 DNA sequence: TGTGCCAGCAGTCTCTCGTGGACCTACGAGCAGTACTTC. The encoded protein is CASSLSWTYEQYF.

This clonotype was observed a handful of times. The chain joins TRBV30 to TRBJ2-2; D possibly corresponds to TRBD1 (6 bases). Trimming removed 3 bases from V and 1 base from J, with 12 bases in between. The CDR3 is 15 residues long. The germline V gene encodes CDR1 GTSNPN and CDR2 SVGIG (reference sequence). The CDR3 region has the DNA TGTGCCTGGAGCGCCGGGACACTGAACACCGGGGAGCTGTTTTTT. Its protein product is CAWSAGTLNTGELFF.

The sample holds a few counts of this clonotype. The gene calls are TRBV5-1 and TRBJ2-3, with a weak D call TRBD2 (6 bases). Looked up from germline, CDR1 is SGHRS and CDR2 is YFSETQ. V lost 4 bases and J lost 4, with 19 bases in between. The CDR3 covers 16 residues. The CDR3, as DNA: TGCGCCAGCAGCCGGATGACTAGTTTGTTTTCAGATACGCAGTATTTT. It encodes CASSRMTSLFSDTQYF.

The sample holds many counts of this clonotype. The CDR3: CASSPGQGSDTQYF. CDR3 in DNA: TGTGCCAGCAGCCCCGGACAGGGATCAGATACGCAGTATTTT. The chain couples TRBV7-2 to TRBJ2-3; 8 bases match TRBD1. Germline CDR1 SGHTA, CDR2 FQGNSA. V shed 5 bases, J shed 4 bases, and the junction held 5 bases outside the gene matches. The CDR3 length is 14 residues.

This clonotype occurred a few times. V and J are TRBV20-1 and TRBJ2-1; D unclear. The germline CDR1 and CDR2 sequences are DFQATT and SNEGSKA (reference sequence). The V end lost 3 bases, the J end lost 10 bases, and 10 bases lay between the germline ends. The CDR3 runs 11 residues. CDR3 region: CSASIVSEQFF. The CDR3 nucleotides are TGCAGTGCTAGTATAGTGTCAGAGCAGTTCTTC.

There are a few counts of this clonotype. V and J are TRBV10-3 and TRBJ2-2; D is unresolved. Germline values: CDR1 ENHRY, CDR2 SYGVKD. The CDR3 loop spans 12 amino acids. V dropped 6 bases and J dropped 11 bases, with 13 bases sitting between them. CDR3 nucleotide sequence: TGTGCCATCAGGAAAACCCGGCCTGAGCTGTTTTTT. Residues: CAIRKTRPELFF.